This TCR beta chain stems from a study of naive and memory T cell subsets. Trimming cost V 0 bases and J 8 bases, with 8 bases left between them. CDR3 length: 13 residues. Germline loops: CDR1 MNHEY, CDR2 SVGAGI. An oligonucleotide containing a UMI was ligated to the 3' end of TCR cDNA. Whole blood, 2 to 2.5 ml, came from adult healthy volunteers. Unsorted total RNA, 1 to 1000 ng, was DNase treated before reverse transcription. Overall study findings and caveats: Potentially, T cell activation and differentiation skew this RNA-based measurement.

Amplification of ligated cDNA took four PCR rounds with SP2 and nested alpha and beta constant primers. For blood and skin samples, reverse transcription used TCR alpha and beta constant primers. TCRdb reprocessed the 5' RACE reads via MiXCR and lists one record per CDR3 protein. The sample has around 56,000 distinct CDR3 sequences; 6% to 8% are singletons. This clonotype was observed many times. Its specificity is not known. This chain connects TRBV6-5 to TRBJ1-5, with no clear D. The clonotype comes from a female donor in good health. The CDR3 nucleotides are TGTGCCAGCAGTTACTCGAGAGGTGAGCCCCAGCATTTT. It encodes CASSYSRGEPQHF.